The table lists the clone carrying this T cell receptor (beta chain) with many counts. No antigen is known for it. Patients were left out if they had other autoimmune diseases, uncontrolled infections, pregnancy or lactation. Clinicians diagnosed using symptoms, serum thyroxine, TRAb, thyroid ultrasound and orbital computed tomography. Amplification from RNA transcripts yielded the TCR beta CDR3 regions. A first-round RT-PCR used HTBI primers, followed by a second-round multiplex PCR. TCRdb passed the multiplex PCR reads through MiXCR, listing each CDR3 protein once. This table holds more than 300,000 distinct CDR3 sequences, 15% to 20% found once. The data belong to a study of Graves' ophthalmopathy and Graves' hyperthyroidism. The germline CDR1 and CDR2 sequences are DFQATT and SNEGSKA (reference sequence). The CDR3 is 15 residues long. V lost 3 bases and J lost 0, with 15 bases in between. The study, taken as a whole, reports: A model of 13 signatures distinguished ophthalmopathy from stable hyperthyroidism at approximately 88% sensitivity and roughly 82% specificity.

The receptor was isolated from an adult woman with stable Graves' hyperthyroidism. Sequenced sample: peripheral blood. The rearrangement uses TRBV20-1 and TRBJ2-7; possibly TRBD1 for D (6 bases). The CDR3 here is CSARLGGGSSYEQYF. The CDR3 DNA reads TGCAGTGCTAGGCTAGGGGGTGGTAGCTCCTACGAGCAGTACTTC.